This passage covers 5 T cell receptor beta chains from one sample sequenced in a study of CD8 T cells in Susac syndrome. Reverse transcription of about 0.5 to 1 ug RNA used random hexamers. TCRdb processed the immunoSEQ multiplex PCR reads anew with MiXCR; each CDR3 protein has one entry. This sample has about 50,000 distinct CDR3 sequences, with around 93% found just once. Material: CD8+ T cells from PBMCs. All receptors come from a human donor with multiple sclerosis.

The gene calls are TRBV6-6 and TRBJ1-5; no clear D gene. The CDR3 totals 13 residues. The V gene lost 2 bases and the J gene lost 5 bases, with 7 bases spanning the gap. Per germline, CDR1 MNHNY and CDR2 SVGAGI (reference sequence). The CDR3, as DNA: TGTGCCAGCAGTTACAGGATGGATCAGCCCCAGCATTTT. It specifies CASSYRMDQPQHF.

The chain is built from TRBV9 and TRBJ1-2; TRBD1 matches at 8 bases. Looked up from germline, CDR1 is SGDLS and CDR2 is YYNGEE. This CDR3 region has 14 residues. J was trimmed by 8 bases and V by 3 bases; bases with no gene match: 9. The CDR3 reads CASSGWPGGGGYTF. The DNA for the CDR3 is TGTGCCAGCAGCGGATGGCCAGGGGGCGGCGGCTACACCTTC.

CDR3 DNA sequence: TGTGCCAGCAGCGAGGGAGGGGGCTTCGGAAACACCATATATTTT. Residues: CASSEGGGFGNTIYF. The chain employs TRBV5-4 and TRBJ1-3, with TRBD1 matching over 7 bases. Looked up from germline, CDR1 is SGHNT and CDR2 is YYREEE (reference sequence). With 4 bases clipped from V and 4 bases from J, the junction kept 8 bases outside the gene matches. This CDR3 spans 15 amino acids. The variable domain in full, with the rest retrieved from reference TRBV5-4 and TRBJ1-3, is ETGVTQSPTHLIKTRGQQVTLRCSSQSGHNTVSWYQQALGQGPQFIFQYYREEENGRGNFPPRFSGLQFPNYSSELNVNALELDDSALYLCASSEGGGFGNTIYFGEGSWLTVV.

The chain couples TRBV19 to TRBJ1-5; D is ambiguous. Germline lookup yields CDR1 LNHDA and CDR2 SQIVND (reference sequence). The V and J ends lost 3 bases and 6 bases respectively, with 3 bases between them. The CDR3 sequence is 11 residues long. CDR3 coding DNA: TGTGCCAGTAGTATCGGTCAGCCCCAGCATTTT. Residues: CASSIGQPQHF.

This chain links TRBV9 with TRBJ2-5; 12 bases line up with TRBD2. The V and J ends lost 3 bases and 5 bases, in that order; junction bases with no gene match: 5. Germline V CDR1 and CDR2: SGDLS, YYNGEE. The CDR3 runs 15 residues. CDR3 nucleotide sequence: TGTGCCAGCAGCGCTCTAGCGGGGGGGCGCGAGACCCAGTACTTC. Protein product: CASSALAGGRETQYF.